The sequence of this TCR beta chain was determined in a study of blood T cell repertoires in COVID-19. CDR3 size: 19 residues. Per the germline V gene, CDR1 is GTSNPN and CDR2 is SVGIG (reference sequence). V gave up 3 bases and J gave up 1 base; unmatched junction bases: 8. Clinical history as reported by participants underpinned cohort assignment. Measured with immunoSEQ multiplex PCR; TCRdb has only the in-frame clones, and not every one. This table has hundreds of thousands of clones, about 82% appearing once. Sequencing was performed on PBMCs or T cells enriched from blood (not recorded which). This receptor was taken from a woman between 50 and 59 years old who had recovered from COVID-19. The chain employs TRBV30 and TRBJ2-2, with TRBD2 matching 16 bases. CDR3 amino acids: CAWRPGLAGGPRNTGELFF. CDR3 nucleotide sequence: TGTGCCTGGAGGCCGGGACTAGCGGGAGGGCCGAGGAACACCGGGGAGCTGTTTTTT.